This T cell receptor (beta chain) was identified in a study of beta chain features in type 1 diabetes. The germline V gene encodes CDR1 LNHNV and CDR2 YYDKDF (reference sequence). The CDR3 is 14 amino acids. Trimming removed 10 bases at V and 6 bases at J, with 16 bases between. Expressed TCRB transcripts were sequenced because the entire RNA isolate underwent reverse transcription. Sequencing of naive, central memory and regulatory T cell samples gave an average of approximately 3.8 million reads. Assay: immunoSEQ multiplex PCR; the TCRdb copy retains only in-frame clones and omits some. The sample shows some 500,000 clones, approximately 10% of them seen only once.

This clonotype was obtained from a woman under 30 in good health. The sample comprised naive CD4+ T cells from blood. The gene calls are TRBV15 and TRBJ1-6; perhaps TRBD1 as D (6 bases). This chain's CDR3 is CAITRTGSNSPLHF. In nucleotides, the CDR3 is TGTGCCATCACAAGAACAGGGAGTAATTCACCCCTCCACTTT.